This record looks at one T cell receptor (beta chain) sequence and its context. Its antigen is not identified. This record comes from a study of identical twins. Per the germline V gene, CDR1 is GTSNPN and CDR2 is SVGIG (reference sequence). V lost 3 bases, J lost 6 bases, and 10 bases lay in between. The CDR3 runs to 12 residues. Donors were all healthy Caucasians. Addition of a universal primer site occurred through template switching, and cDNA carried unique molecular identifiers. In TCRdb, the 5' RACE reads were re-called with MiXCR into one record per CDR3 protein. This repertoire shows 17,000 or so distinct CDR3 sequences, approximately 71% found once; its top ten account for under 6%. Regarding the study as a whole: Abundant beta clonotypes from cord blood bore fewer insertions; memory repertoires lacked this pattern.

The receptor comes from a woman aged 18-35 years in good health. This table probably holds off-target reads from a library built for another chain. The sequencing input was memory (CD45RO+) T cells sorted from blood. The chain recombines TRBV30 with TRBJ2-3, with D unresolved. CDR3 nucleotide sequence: TGTGCCTGGAGGGACCTGGGGGATACGCAGTATTTT. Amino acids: CAWRDLGDTQYF.